This TCR beta chain was found in a study of metastatic and nonmetastatic thyroid tumors. General study results and limits: In both blood and tumor samples, TCR beta diversity was reported significantly higher for malignant than benign nodules.

About this clone: Its antigen is unknown.

This CDR3 is built from 14 residues. The V end lost 5 bases, the J end lost 8 bases, and 16 bases lay between the germline ends. Germline-derived CDR1 and CDR2 are MDHEN and SYDVKM. Patients were all untreated before their thyroid surgery. TCRdb re-called the PCR reads through MiXCR. This table holds some 15,000 clones, around 3.9% found once. What was sequenced was tumor tissue. The sequence was obtained from a female donor with papillary thyroid cancer or a benign thyroid nodule (not recorded which). Some clones in this sample may be carry-over from other donors' samples. J is TRBJ1-5 and V is TRBV28; possible D gene TRBD1, 6 bases. The CDR3 here is CASSPHRDFKPQHF. The CDR3 bases are TGTGCCAGCAGTCCTCACAGGGACTTCAAGCCCCAGCATTTT.